The 8 T cell receptor beta chains reported below all come from one sample, sequenced in a study of identical twins. TCRdb reprocessed the 5' RACE reads with MiXCR, giving one entry per CDR3 protein. Of about 790,000 distinct CDR3 sequences in the sample, 18% are singletons; the top ten hold around 13%. This sample also belongs to another study, concerning T cells expressing NK-cell markers.

Specimen: PBMCs. All receptors come from a woman younger than 30 in good health.

This clonotype showed up just a few times. The chain uses TRBV20-1 and TRBJ2-7, with D possibly being TRBD1 (5 bases). V lost 3 bases, J lost 4 bases, and 10 bases lay in between. This CDR3 has 12 residues. Per germline, CDR1 DFQATT and CDR2 SNEGSKA (reference sequence). The CDR3 is CSASRANYEQYF. In nucleotides, the CDR3 is TGCAGTGCTAGCAGGGCCAATTACGAGCAGTACTTC.

This clonotype was seen a few times. V usage is TRBV7-2 and J usage is TRBJ2-7, with D perhaps TRBD1 (6 bases). CDR1 is SGHTA and CDR2 is FQGNSA in the germline V gene. V gave up 7 bases and J gave up 0 bases, with 13 bases separating them. This CDR3 is 14 amino acids long. CDR3 amino acids: CASNQQGPSYEQYF. DNA of the CDR3: TGTGCCAGCAACCAACAGGGTCCCTCCTACGAGCAGTACTTC.

The rearrangement uses TRBV12-3 or TRBV12-4 and TRBJ2-4, with D possibly TRBD2 on 5 matching bases. The CDR3 length is 15 residues. V was clipped by 5 bases and J by 8 bases, with 19 bases between them. As DNA, the CDR3 is TGTGCCAGCAGTCCCCGAGGGCCCCGAGGAGACATTCAGTACTTC. Protein sequence: CASSPRGPRGDIQYF.

This clonotype was seen a handful of times. This chain links TRBV6-2 or TRBV6-3 with TRBJ1-2, with a weak D call TRBD1 (5 bases). Trimming took 4 bases from V and 3 from J, leaving 15 bases between them. This CDR3 spans 15 amino acids. CDR1 and CDR2 from the germline V gene are MNHEY and SVGEGT. CDR3 protein: CASSFRQIHYYGYTF. The CDR3 nucleotides read TGTGCCAGCAGTTTCCGACAGATTCATTACTATGGCTACACCTTC.

This clonotype was observed a handful of times. The chain links TRBV7-8 to TRBJ1-1; perhaps TRBD1 as D (5 bases). Trimming removed 5 bases at V and 0 bases at J, with 16 bases between. Germline lookup yields CDR1 SGHVS and CDR2 FQNEAQ. This CDR3 is 16 amino acids long. CDR3: CASSLFGGPLNTEAFF. CDR3 sequence (DNA): TGTGCCAGCAGCCTCTTTGGGGGACCTTTGAACACTGAAGCTTTCTTT.

The gene calls are TRBV6-2 or TRBV6-3 and TRBJ2-3; TRBD2 agrees at 12 bases. The CDR3 covers 18 residues. CDR1 and CDR2 from the germline V gene are MNHEY and SVGEGT. Trimming cost V 6 bases and J 4 bases; bases outside gene matches: 14. The CDR3 region is CASRLLVRLAGDADTQYF. CDR3 nucleotide sequence: TGTGCCAGCAGACTCCTTGTTCGACTAGCGGGAGATGCAGATACGCAGTATTTT.

The chain recombines TRBV30 with TRBJ2-7; D may be TRBD1 (5 bases). Germline loops: CDR1 GTSNPN, CDR2 SVGIG (reference sequence). V was clipped by 5 bases and J by 5 bases, with 13 bases between them. The CDR3 consists of 12 residues. The CDR3 bases are TGTGCCTGGGACCTAGGGGTCCACGAGCAGTACTTC. It specifies CAWDLGVHEQYF.

The chain links TRBV7-9 to TRBJ1-2, with TRBD1 matching 7 bases. V shed 5 bases, J shed 4 bases, and the junction held 7 bases outside the gene matches. This CDR3 has 14 amino acids. CDR1 is SEHNR, CDR2 FQNEAQ, per germline (reference sequence). The CDR3 DNA is TGTGCCAGCAGCGAGACAGGGTTGGGCTATGGCTACACCTTC. Protein product: CASSETGLGYGYTF.